These 4 T cell receptor beta chains were sequenced from one sample in a study of cytomegalovirus exposure and HLA in healthy donors. The PCR employed 60 Vbeta primers together with 13 Jbeta primers. The method was immunoSEQ multiplex PCR; TCRdb's version includes in-frame clones alone and lacks a portion of them. Among some 64,000 clones listed, roughly 90% were seen once. The specimen was PBMCs. These receptors were collected from a man between 25 and 39 years old in good health and CMV-seropositive.

The chain employs TRBV2 and TRBJ1-4; D is possibly TRBD1 (6 bases). CDR1 is SNHLY, CDR2 FYNNEI, per germline. This CDR3 contains 14 residues. The V and J ends lost 4 bases and 3 bases respectively, with 9 bases between them. The CDR3 coding sequence is TGTGCCAGCAGTGTGGGGACACCTAATGAAAAACTGTTTTTT. Its protein is CASSVGTPNEKLFF. Full variable domain (outside the CDR3, taken from reference TRBV2 and TRBJ1-4): EPEVTQTPSHQVTQMGQEVILRCVPISNHLYFYWYRQILGQKVEFLVSFYNNEISEKSEIFDDQFSVERPDGSNFTLKIRSTKLEDSAMYFCASSVGTPNEKLFFGSGTQLSVL.

The V and J genes are TRBV6-5 and TRBJ2-1; 10 bases align to TRBD2. Unmatched junction bases numbered 8, after V lost 5 bases and J lost 7 bases. This CDR3 contains 15 residues. Per germline, CDR1 MNHEY and CDR2 SVGAGI. The DNA of the CDR3 is TGTGCCAGCAGTCCCGGGACTAGCGTTAGGAATGAGCAGTTCTTC. It translates to CASSPGTSVRNEQFF.

This chain connects TRBV18 to TRBJ2-5; possibly TRBD2 for D (6 bases). Trimming cost V 6 bases and J 2 bases, with 10 bases left between them. Germline CDR1 reads KGHSH; CDR2 reads LQKENI. The CDR3 is 13 amino acids. CDR3 protein: CASSLGLQETQYF. The CDR3 nucleotides are TGTGCCAGCTCGCTGGGACTTCAAGAGACCCAGTACTTC.

The CDR3 loop is CASSLVTGLLVNQPQHF. The CDR3 DNA reads as TGTGCCAGCAGCTTAGTTACAGGGCTGCTAGTCAATCAGCCCCAGCATTTT. The chain combines TRBV7-9 with TRBJ1-5, with D possibly TRBD1 on 6 matching bases. This CDR3 has 17 residues. In germline, CDR1 is SEHNR, CDR2 FQNEAQ (reference sequence). V shed 1 base and J shed 3 bases, with 16 bases lying between them.